The 21 T cell receptor beta chains reported below all come from one sample, sequenced in a study of T cells expressing NK-cell markers. TCRdb processed the 5' RACE reads again and assigns one entry to each CDR3 protein, with no DNA. Its table records about 260,000 distinct CDR3 sequences. The sequencing sample was made of blood T cells: a sorted CD56 or NKG2C T cell subset, CD4+ or CD8+ T cells, or bulk PBMC T cells (not recorded which). The receptors here all came from a man younger than 35 in good health.

J is TRBJ2-5 and V is TRBV11-3; TCRdb reports TRBD2, a call that lacks DNA to check it against. This CDR3 spans 12 amino acids. Per the germline V gene, CDR1 is SGHNT and CDR2 is YENEEA. CDR3 sequence reads: CASSRLAETQYF.

CDR3 region: CASSYGFGETQYF. This chain joins TRBV6-5 and TRBJ2-5. CDR3 length equals 13 residues. Germline-derived CDR1 and CDR2 are MNHEY and SVGAGI.

The J gene is TRBJ2-5, the V gene TRBV29-1; no DNA is available, so the TRBD1 call from TCRdb remains unchecked. In germline, CDR1 is SQVTM, CDR2 ANQGSEA. The CDR3 sequence is 12 residues long. The CDR3 loop is CSGTGQGETQYF.

CDR3 loop: CASSHPRGENGYTF. The rearrangement joins TRBV11-2 to TRBJ1-2. Germline V gives CDR1 SGHAT, CDR2 FQNNGV. This CDR3 region has 14 residues.

This chain joins TRBV6-5 and TRBJ1-1; there is no DNA to check the TCRdb D call of TRBD1. The germline V gene encodes CDR1 MNHEY and CDR2 SVGAGI. The CDR3 extends over 14 amino acids. The CDR3 region is CASSMRQGNTEAFF.

The genes are TRBV12-3 or TRBV12-4 and TRBJ2-1; lacking DNA, the TRBD2 call made by TCRdb goes unchecked. This CDR3 spans 15 amino acids. The CDR3 loop is CASRKLAGDRNEQFF.

The CDR3 region is CASSQSSWPGNEQFF. The J gene is TRBJ2-1, the V gene TRBV4-2; TCRdb designates TRBD1, a call that cannot be tested without DNA. Germline V gene sequence: CDR1 LGHNA, CDR2 YNFKEQ. CDR3 size: 15 residues.

The V call is TRBV3-1, the J call TRBJ2-5; without DNA, the TCRdb call of TRBD2 cannot be checked. The germline CDR1 and CDR2 sequences are LGHDT and YNNKEL (reference sequence). The CDR3 spans 16 residues. This CDR3 is CASSHRLAGKGETQYF.

The chain has TRBV29-1 and TRBJ2-3; the TRBD1 assignment by TCRdb is unverifiable without DNA. Per germline, CDR1 SQVTM and CDR2 ANQGSEA. The CDR3 has 12 residues. The CDR3 reads CSLGTGIDTQYF.

V is TRBV20-1 and J is TRBJ2-3; with no DNA, the TCRdb D assignment of TRBD2 cannot be verified. Looked up from germline, CDR1 is DFQATT and CDR2 is SNEGSKA (reference sequence). This CDR3 region has 16 residues. CDR3 sequence reads: CSARPFTSGDTDTQYF.

The chain couples TRBV30 to TRBJ2-1. From germline, CDR1 is GTSNPN and CDR2 SVGIG (reference sequence). This CDR3 comprises 13 residues. The CDR3 reads CAWSVAGYNEQFF.

This CDR3 is CASSRRLGAISYEQYF. The chain combines TRBV6-1 with TRBJ2-7; TCRdb's D call, TRBD2, is unchecked because there is no DNA. Germline loops: CDR1 MNHNS, CDR2 SASEGT. There are 16 residues in the CDR3.

This rearrangement joins TRBV18 to TRBJ1-1; as DNA is missing, the TRBD1 call by TCRdb cannot be tested. This CDR3 has 14 amino acids. Looked up from germline, CDR1 is KGHSH and CDR2 is LQKENI. The CDR3 is CASSPPRANTEAFF.

The chain recombines TRBV5-1 with TRBJ2-5; TCRdb's D call of TRBD1 is untestable without DNA. Germline lookup yields CDR1 SGHRS and CDR2 YFSETQ. The CDR3 loop spans 14 amino acids. CDR3 loop: CASSRTGGQETQYF. The full variable domain, completed using reference TRBV5-1 and TRBJ2-5, is KAGVTQTPRYLIKTRGQQVTLSCSPISGHRSVSWYQQTPGQGLQFLFEYFSETQRNKGNFPGRFSGRQFSNSRSEMNVSTLELGDSALYLCASSRTGGQETQYFGPGTRLLVL.

The V gene is TRBV5-1, the J gene TRBJ2-1; no DNA is available, so the TRBD1 call from TCRdb remains unchecked. This CDR3 is 15 amino acids long. Germline assignment: CDR1 SGHRS and CDR2 YFSETQ. CDR3 protein: CASKNRQGVYNEQFF.

This chain joins TRBV20-1 and TRBJ2-1; absent DNA, TCRdb's TRBD2 call cannot be checked. This CDR3 region has 15 residues. Germline-derived CDR1 and CDR2 are DFQATT and SNEGSKA (reference sequence). This CDR3 is CSALTTSGGSNEQFF.

The genes are TRBV18 and TRBJ1-1; checking the TCRdb D call of TRBD1 is not possible without DNA. The germline V gene has CDR1 KGHSH and CDR2 LQKENI. The CDR3 is 15 residues long. CDR3: CASSPRQGIDTEAFF.

This chain links TRBV20-1 with TRBJ1-1; TCRdb selects TRBD1, and the lack of DNA leaves this call unchecked. Germline assignment: CDR1 DFQATT and CDR2 SNEGSKA (reference sequence). The length of the CDR3 is 14 residues. CDR3: CSARTGHSNTEAFF.

The V call is TRBV30, the J call TRBJ2-5; the TCRdb D gene call, TRBD1, has no DNA to confirm it. Looked up from germline, CDR1 is GTSNPN and CDR2 is SVGIG (reference sequence). The CDR3 sequence is 15 residues long. CDR3 amino acids: CAWSVRDLYQETQYF.

The J gene is TRBJ2-7, the V gene TRBV28; absent DNA, TCRdb's TRBD1 call cannot be checked. The CDR3 runs to 13 residues. Germline V lookup: CDR1 MDHEN, CDR2 SYDVKM. The chain's CDR3 is CAHTGQASYEQYF.

The CDR3 here is CASSRLAATDTQYF. J is TRBJ2-3 and V is TRBV5-1; TCRdb selects TRBD2, and the lack of DNA leaves this call unchecked. Germline values: CDR1 SGHRS, CDR2 YFSETQ. This CDR3 has 14 residues.